Listed here are 13 T cell receptor beta chains from one sample, sequenced in a study of identical twins. MiXCR, applied by TCRdb to the 5' RACE reads, yields one record per CDR3 protein. The data show approximately 670,000 distinct CDR3 sequences, approximately 6% seen once. The sequenced sample consisted of naive T cells sorted from blood. The receptors were sampled from a man younger than 30 in good health.

The sample holds many counts of this clonotype. J is TRBJ2-5 and V is TRBV6-1; 10 bases map to TRBD1. The germline V gene has CDR1 MNHNS and CDR2 SASEGT. The CDR3 is 16 amino acids. The trim removed 3 bases at V and 4 bases at J, leaving 8 bases unmatched. CDR3 sequence: CASSERTGTGVETQYF. In DNA, the CDR3 is TGTGCCAGCAGTGAGAGGACCGGGACAGGGGTAGAGACCCAGTACTTC.

This clonotype was counted many times. The chain recombines TRBV27 with TRBJ2-7; D remains ambiguous. This CDR3 has 11 residues. V lost 7 bases and J 7 bases, leaving 11 bases between the germline ends. Germline CDR1 and CDR2: MNHEY and SMNVEV (reference sequence). CDR3 sequence (DNA): TGTGCCAGCAAAATGGGCGAGGAGCAGTACGTC. Amino acids: CASKMGEEQYV.

The chain couples TRBV7-9 to TRBJ2-7; TRBD1 might be the D (5 bases). Trimming stripped 1 base from V and 1 base from J, with 14 bases between. The CDR3 spans 16 residues. The germline gives CDR1 SEHNR, CDR2 FQNEAQ (reference sequence). The CDR3, as DNA: TGTGCCAGCAGCTTAGGTTTCAGGGAAGGTTCCTACGAGCAGTACTTC. It is translated as CASSLGFREGSYEQYF.

V is TRBV2 and J is TRBJ2-2, with 7 bases fitting TRBD1. The CDR3 has 15 amino acids. Unmatched junction bases numbered 2, after V lost 4 bases and J lost 0 bases. The germline gives CDR1 SNHLY, CDR2 FYNNEI. Here the CDR3 reads CASSGGTANTGELFF. The CDR3 DNA sequence: TGTGCCAGCAGTGGGGGGACAGCGAACACCGGGGAGCTGTTTTTT.

This clonotype was detected a few times. This chain connects TRBV6-4 to TRBJ2-1; 7 nucleotides match TRBD2. Germline assignment: CDR1 MRHNA and CDR2 SNTAGT. The CDR3 is made up of 15 amino acids. V shed 0 bases, J shed 4 bases, and the junction held 3 bases outside the gene matches. This CDR3 reads CASSDSGGKYNEQFF. DNA of the CDR3: TGTGCCAGCAGTGACTCCGGGGGGAAATACAATGAGCAGTTCTTC.

The V call is TRBV12-5, the J call TRBJ2-5, with D maybe TRBD1 (6 bases). CDR1 is LGHNT and CDR2 is FRNRAP in the germline V gene. This CDR3 is 17 amino acids long. Deletions cut 6 bases from V and 1 base from J, with 21 bases between. The CDR3 DNA reads TGTGCTAGTGGGGGCTACCGAAGAGGGACAATCCAAGAGACCCAGTACTTC. Its protein is CASGGYRRGTIQETQYF.

This clonotype was found many times. The chain links TRBV4-3 to TRBJ2-5; D remains ambiguous. Trimming pared 3 bases from V and 4 bases from J, leaving 15 bases between. Germline CDR1 is LGHNA and CDR2 is YSLEER. The CDR3 runs 15 residues. Here the CDR3 reads CASSQDLLYGETQYF. CDR3 bases: TGCGCCAGCAGCCAGGATCTCCTGTACGGAGAGACCCAGTACTTC.

Only a few counts were recorded for this clonotype. The chain uses TRBV2 and TRBJ2-2, with 7 bases fitting TRBD1. Germline lookup yields CDR1 SNHLY and CDR2 FYNNEI. The trim removed 6 bases at V and 4 bases at J, leaving 2 bases unmatched. The CDR3 runs 13 residues. The CDR3 DNA reads as TGTGCCAGCAGGGGACAGTTCACCGGGGAGCTGTTTTTT. As protein: CASRGQFTGELFF.

This clonotype was seen repeatedly, ten times or more. The chain joins TRBV9 to TRBJ2-2; TRBD1 matches at 8 bases. J was trimmed by 4 bases and V by 0 bases; bases with no gene match: 5. CDR3 length: 16 amino acids. Germline V gene data show CDR1 as SGDLS and CDR2 as YYNGEE. CDR3 DNA sequence: TGTGCCAGCAGCGTAGAGGCAGGGGGCTTCACCGGGGAGCTGTTTTTT. Encoded protein: CASSVEAGGFTGELFF. The full variable domain, completed using reference TRBV9 and TRBJ2-2, is DSGVTQTPKHLITATGQRVTLRCSPRSGDLSVYWYQQSLDQGLQFLIQYYNGEERAKGNILERFSAQQFPDLHSELNLSSLELGDSALYFCASSVEAGGFTGELFFGEGSRLTVL.

The V and J genes are TRBV3-1 and TRBJ2-5; possibly TRBD1 or TRBD2 for D (5 bases each). The germline CDR1 and CDR2 sequences are LGHDT and YNNKEL (reference sequence). The CDR3 has 14 residues. Trimming cost V 8 bases and J 5 bases, with 18 bases left between them. Here the CDR3 reads CASGLHGAGETQYF. The CDR3 nucleotides are TGTGCCAGCGGACTTCATGGGGCCGGGGAGACCCAGTACTTC.

Ten or more counts support this clonotype. The chain combines TRBV9 with TRBJ1-1, with D possibly matching TRBD1 (5 bases). Germline V CDR1 and CDR2: SGDLS, YYNGEE. The CDR3 runs to 15 residues. V was cut by 4 bases and J by 1 base, with 14 bases left in between. The CDR3 sequence is CASSSAGGPNTEAFF. In nucleotides, the CDR3 is TGTGCCAGCAGCTCCGCCGGGGGACCGAACACTGAAGCTTTCTTT.

The gene calls are TRBV21-1 and TRBJ2-1; TRBD2, as called in the table, went unchecked against the DNA. TRBV21-1 is a recognized pseudogene. This CDR3 has 16 amino acids. As DNA, the CDR3 is TGTGCCAGCAGCCGCGGCATCAGCGGGAGGATGAATGAGCAGTTCTTC. Its translation is CASSRGISGRMNEQFF.

The J gene is TRBJ2-3, the V gene TRBV28; D is unresolved. This CDR3 comprises 12 residues. V shed 10 bases and J shed 8 bases, with 16 bases lying between them. CDR1 and CDR2 (germline): MDHEN, SYDVKM. The CDR3 DNA sequence: TGTGCCACCAACGGTGGGCGGTTTACGCAGTATTTT. This gives the protein CATNGGRFTQYF. Using reference TRBV28 and TRBJ2-3 for the parts outside the CDR3, the full variable domain is DVKVTQSSRYLVKRTGEKVFLECVQDMDHENMFWYRQDPGLGLRLIYFSYDVKMKEKGDIPEGYSVSREKKERFSLILESASTNQTSMYLCATNGGRFTQYFGPGTRLTVL.